This TCR beta chain emerged from a study of shared clonotypes between healthy human individuals. The CDR3 sequence is 13 residues long. V lost 2 bases to trimming and J lost 1 base, with 5 bases between them. The germline gives CDR1 MNHEY, CDR2 SVGAGI. Study donors comprised healthy, HIV-negative adults devoid of recent acute infection or vaccination. The assay used deep level. On sorted subsets, replicate PCRs used 150 to 250 ng DNA, or about 30,000 T cell genomes. Assay: immunoSEQ multiplex PCR; the TCRdb copy retains only in-frame clones and omits some. The sample lists nearly 1 million clones; approximately 76% were seen once.

Sample: memory CD4+ T cells sorted from blood. As to subset: CD45RA-negative fraction. The J gene is TRBJ1-1, the V gene TRBV6-5, with D unresolved. This TCR came from a young man in good health. CDR3 sequence (DNA): TGTGCCAGCAGTTACCAGTCGAACACTGAAGCTTTCTTT. Translated: CASSYQSNTEAFF.